This TCR beta chain was identified during a study of T cells in Graves' hyperthyroidism and ophthalmopathy. Whole-study findings and limits: The model made its ophthalmopathy prediction, and onset followed a median about 6.8 months later. A model built on 13 V-J features separated ophthalmopathy from stable hyperthyroidism.

This clonotype was recorded at least ten times. No antigen is known for it. This CDR3 is built from 15 residues. V lost 4 bases to trimming and J lost 9 bases, with 18 bases between them. Germline assignment: CDR1 MNHNS and CDR2 SASEGT. The source material, RNA transcripts, was used to amplify TCR beta CDR3 regions. The HTBI set primed first-round TCR CDR3 RT-PCR. TCRdb itself ran the multiplex PCR reads through MiXCR, one entry per CDR3 protein. The sample contains some 350,000 distinct CDR3 sequences, 12% to 15% of which appear only once. Subjects with ophthalmopathy showed a Clinical Activity Score no lower than 3, a NOSPECS grade no lower than 4, and a duration shorter than 3 months.

Sequencing input: blood. The V call is TRBV6-1, the J call TRBJ2-2; D perhaps matches TRBD1 (5 bases). The sequence came from an older woman with Graves' ophthalmopathy. The CDR3 DNA sequence: TGTGCCAGCAGTGGGGCGATTTCCCAGGGCCGGGAGCTGTTTTTT. Protein: CASSGAISQGRELFF.